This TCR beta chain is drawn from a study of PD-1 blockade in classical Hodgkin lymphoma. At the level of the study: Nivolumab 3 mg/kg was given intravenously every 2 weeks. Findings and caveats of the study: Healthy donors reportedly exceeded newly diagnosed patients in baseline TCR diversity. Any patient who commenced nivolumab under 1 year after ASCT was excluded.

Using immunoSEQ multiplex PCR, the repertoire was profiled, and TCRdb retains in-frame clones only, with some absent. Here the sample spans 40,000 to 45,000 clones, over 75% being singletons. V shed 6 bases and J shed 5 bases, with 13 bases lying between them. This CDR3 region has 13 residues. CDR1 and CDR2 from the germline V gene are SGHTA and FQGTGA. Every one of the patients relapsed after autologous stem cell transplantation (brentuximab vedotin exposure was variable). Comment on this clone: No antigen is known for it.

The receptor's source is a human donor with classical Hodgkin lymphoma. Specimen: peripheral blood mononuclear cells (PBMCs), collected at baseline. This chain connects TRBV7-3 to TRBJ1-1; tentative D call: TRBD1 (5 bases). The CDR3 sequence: CASSRQGGTEAFF. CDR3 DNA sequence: TGTGCCAGCAGTCGTCAGGGAGGAACTGAAGCTTTCTTT. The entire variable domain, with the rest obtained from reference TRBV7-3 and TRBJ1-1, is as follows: GAGVSQTPSNKVTEKGKYVELRCDPISGHTALYWYRQSLGQGPEFLIYFQGTGAADDSGLPNDRFFAVRPEGSVSTLKIQRTERGDSAVYLCASSRQGGTEAFFGQGTRLTVV.